The 3 T cell receptor beta chains in this list originate from one sample, sequenced in a study of shared clonotypes between healthy human individuals. Assay used: immunoSEQ multiplex PCR; TCRdb lists only in-frame clones, some missing. This table has roughly 2.5 million clones, 85% to 95% appearing once. Input material: naive CD4+ T cells sorted from blood. Subset denoted: CD45RA+ positively selected. These receptors were taken from a man between 18 and 35 years old in good health.

The V gene is TRBV5-4, the J gene TRBJ2-3; D uncertain. Per germline, CDR1 SGHNT and CDR2 YYREEE (reference sequence). This CDR3 spans 16 amino acids. V was pared by 0 bases and J by 0 bases, with 11 bases between. CDR3: CASSLVARTSTDTQYF. The CDR3 DNA is TGTGCCAGCAGCTTGGTAGCCCGTACTAGCACAGATACGCAGTATTTT.

This clone was detected only once. The chain links TRBV11-1 to TRBJ1-6; D is unresolved. Germline V CDR1 and CDR2: SGHAT, FQDESV (reference sequence). Trimming left V 1 base short and J 5 bases short, with 9 bases between. The CDR3 runs to 15 residues. CDR3 region: CASSLVDLDNSPLHF. DNA for the CDR3: TGTGCCAGCAGCTTAGTCGATTTGGATAATTCACCCCTCCACTTT.

This clone was detected only once. The rearrangement links TRBV7-3 to TRBJ1-4; D possibly corresponds to TRBD1 (5 bases). The V and J ends lost 1 base and 8 bases respectively, with 8 bases between them. The CDR3 loop spans 13 amino acids. In germline, CDR1 is SGHTA, CDR2 FQGTGA. Here the CDR3 DNA reads TGTGCCAGCAGCTTAAACCGGGGGGAAAAACTGTTTTTT. This sequence encodes CASSLNRGEKLFF.